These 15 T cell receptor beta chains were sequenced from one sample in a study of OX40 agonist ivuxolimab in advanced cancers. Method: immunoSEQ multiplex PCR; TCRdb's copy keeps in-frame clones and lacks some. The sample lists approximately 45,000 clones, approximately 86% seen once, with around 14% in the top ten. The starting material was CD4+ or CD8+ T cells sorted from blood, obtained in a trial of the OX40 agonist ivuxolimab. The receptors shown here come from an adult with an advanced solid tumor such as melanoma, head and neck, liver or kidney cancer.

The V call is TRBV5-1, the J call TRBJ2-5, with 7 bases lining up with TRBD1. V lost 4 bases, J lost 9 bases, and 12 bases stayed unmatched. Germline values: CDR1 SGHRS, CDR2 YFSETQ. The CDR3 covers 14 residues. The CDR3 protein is CASSQGDMPAAQYF. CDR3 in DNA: TGCGCCAGCAGCCAGGGGGACATGCCTGCGGCCCAGTACTTC.

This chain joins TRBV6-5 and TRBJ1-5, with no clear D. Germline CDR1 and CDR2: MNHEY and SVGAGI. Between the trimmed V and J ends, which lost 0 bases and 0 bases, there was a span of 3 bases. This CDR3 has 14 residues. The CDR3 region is CASSYSASNQPQHF. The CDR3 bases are TGTGCCAGCAGTTACTCAGCTAGCAATCAGCCCCAGCATTTT.

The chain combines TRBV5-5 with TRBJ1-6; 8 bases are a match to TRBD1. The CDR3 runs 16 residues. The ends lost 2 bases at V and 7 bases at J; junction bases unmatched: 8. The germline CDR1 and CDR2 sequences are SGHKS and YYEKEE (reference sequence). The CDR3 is CASSFPETGANSPLHF. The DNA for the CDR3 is TGTGCCAGCAGCTTCCCAGAGACAGGGGCAAATTCACCCCTCCACTTT. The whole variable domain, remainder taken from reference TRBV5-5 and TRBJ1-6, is DAGVTQSPTHLIKTRGQQVTLRCSPISGHKSVSWYQQVLGQGPQFIFQYYEKEERGRGNFPDRFSARQFPNYSSELNVNALLLGDSALYLCASSFPETGANSPLHFGNGTRLTVT.

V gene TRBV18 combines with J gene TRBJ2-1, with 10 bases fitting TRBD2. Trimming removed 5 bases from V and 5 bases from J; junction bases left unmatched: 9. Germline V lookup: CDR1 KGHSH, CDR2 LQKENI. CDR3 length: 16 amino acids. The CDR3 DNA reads TGTGCCAGCTCAAGCCTTAGCGGGAGGAGGAACAATGAGCAGTTCTTC. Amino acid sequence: CASSSLSGRRNNEQFF.

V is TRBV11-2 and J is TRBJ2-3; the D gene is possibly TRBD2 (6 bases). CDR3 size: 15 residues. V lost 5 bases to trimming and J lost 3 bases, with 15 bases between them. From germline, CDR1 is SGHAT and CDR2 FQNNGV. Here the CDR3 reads CASSAVTGETDTQYF. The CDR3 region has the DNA TGTGCCAGCAGCGCTGTCACGGGAGAGACAGATACGCAGTATTTT.

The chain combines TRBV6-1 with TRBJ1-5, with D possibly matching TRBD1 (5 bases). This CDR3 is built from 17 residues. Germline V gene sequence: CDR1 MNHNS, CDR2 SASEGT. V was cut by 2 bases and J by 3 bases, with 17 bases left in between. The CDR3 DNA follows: TGTGCCAGCAGTGAAAGGGGATCACAGCCAGACAATCAGCCCCAGCATTTT. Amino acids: CASSERGSQPDNQPQHF.

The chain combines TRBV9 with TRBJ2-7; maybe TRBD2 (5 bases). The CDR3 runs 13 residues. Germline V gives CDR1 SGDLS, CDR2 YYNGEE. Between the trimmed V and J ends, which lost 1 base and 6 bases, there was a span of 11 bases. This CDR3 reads CASSVRGLGEQYV. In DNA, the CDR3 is TGTGCCAGCAGCGTACGGGGTCTCGGCGAGCAGTACGTC.

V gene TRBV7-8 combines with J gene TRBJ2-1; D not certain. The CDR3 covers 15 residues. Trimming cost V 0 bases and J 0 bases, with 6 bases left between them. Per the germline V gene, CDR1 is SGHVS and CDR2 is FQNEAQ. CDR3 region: CASSLAPRSYNEQFF. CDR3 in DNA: TGTGCCAGCAGCTTAGCGCCCCGCTCCTACAATGAGCAGTTCTTC.

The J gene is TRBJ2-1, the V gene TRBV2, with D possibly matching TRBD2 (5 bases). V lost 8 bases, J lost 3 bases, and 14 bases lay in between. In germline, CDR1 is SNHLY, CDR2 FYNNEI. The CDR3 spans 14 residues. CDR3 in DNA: TGTGCCAGCTCTGAAGGGAGAGGCTACAATGAGCAGTTCTTC. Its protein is CASSEGRGYNEQFF.

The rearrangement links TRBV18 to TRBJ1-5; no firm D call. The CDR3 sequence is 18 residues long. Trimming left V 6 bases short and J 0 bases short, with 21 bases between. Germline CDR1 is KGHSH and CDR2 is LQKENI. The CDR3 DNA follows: TGTGCCAGCTCCCCAACCCATGGGCTTGTCTATAGCAATCAGCCCCAGCATTTT. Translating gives CASSPTHGLVYSNQPQHF.

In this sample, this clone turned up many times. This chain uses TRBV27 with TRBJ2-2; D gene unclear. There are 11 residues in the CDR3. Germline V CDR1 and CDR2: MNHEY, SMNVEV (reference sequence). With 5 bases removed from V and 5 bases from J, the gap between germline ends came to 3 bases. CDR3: CASSKTGELFF. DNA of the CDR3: TGTGCCAGCAGTAAGACCGGGGAGCTGTTTTTT.

As DNA, the CDR3 is TGTGCCAGCAGCTTAAGGGGTGCTGGGGCGGCGGAACTGTTTTTT. It specifies CASSLRGAGAAELFF. The chain combines TRBV13 with TRBJ1-4; weak D call: TRBD1 (5 bases). With 2 bases removed from V and 12 bases from J, the gap between germline ends came to 19 bases. Germline lookup yields CDR1 PRHDT and CDR2 FYEKMQ (reference sequence). This CDR3 has 15 residues.

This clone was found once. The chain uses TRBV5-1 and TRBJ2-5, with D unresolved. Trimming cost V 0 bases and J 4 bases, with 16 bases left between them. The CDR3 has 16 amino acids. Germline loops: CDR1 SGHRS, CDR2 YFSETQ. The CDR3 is CASSLATAKPRETQYF. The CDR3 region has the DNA TGCGCCAGCAGCTTGGCTACTGCTAAACCACGAGAGACCCAGTACTTC.

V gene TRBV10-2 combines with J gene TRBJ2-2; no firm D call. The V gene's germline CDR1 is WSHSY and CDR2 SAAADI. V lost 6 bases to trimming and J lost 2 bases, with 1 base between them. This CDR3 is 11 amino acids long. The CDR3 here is CASSNTGELFF. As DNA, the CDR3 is TGCGCCAGCAGCAACACCGGGGAGCTGTTTTTT.

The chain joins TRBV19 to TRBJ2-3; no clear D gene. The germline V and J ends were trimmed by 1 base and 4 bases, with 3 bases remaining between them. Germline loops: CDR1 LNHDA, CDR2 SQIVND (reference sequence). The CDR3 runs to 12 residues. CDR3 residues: CASSIVPDTQYF. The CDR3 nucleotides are TGTGCCAGTAGTATAGTTCCAGATACGCAGTATTTT.